Included here is one T cell receptor beta chain sequence, with context. Its antigen is not known. Germline V gene sequence: CDR1 SQVTM, CDR2 ANQGSEA. This CDR3 is built from 17 residues. V shed 5 bases and J 2 bases; nucleotides not matched to a gene: 11. Deep level was the assay's run setting. The protocol was immunoSEQ multiplex PCR, while the TCRdb copy is restricted to in-frame clones and leaves out a portion. The sample carries about 2.2 million clones, about 92% recorded once. CD45RO negativity and positive selection for CCR7 defined naive CD8 cells, a population that excluded terminally differentiated effector memory CD45RA+ cells. The donors, healthy adults who were HIV-negative, had experienced no recent acute infections or vaccinations. The source of the sample is a study of shared clonotypes between healthy human individuals. Study as a whole: CD4 naive and CD4 memory each took three plates per donor, while CD8 naive took two and CD8 memory one. The study, taken as a whole, reports: Unshared clonotypes carried lower generation probabilities than those common to all four donors.

The sample consisted of naive CD8+ T cells from PBMCs. The J gene is TRBJ2-1, the V gene TRBV29-1, with 11 bases fitting TRBD1. The clonotype was recovered from a man aged 18 to 29 in good health. Some clones in this sample may be carry-over from other donors' samples. The CDR3 DNA reads TGCAGCGTTCAAGGGGGGACAGGGGGTCCTCCCTACAATGAGCAGTTCTTC. Translated, it gives CSVQGGTGGPPYNEQFF.